The 7 T cell receptor beta chains below come from one sample, sequenced in a study of CD8 T cells in Susac syndrome. Random hexamers served to reverse transcribe roughly 0.5 to 1 ug RNA. TCRdb processed the immunoSEQ multiplex PCR reads anew with MiXCR; each CDR3 protein has one entry. The sample holds 200,000 to 250,000 distinct CDR3 sequences, about 94% seen once. The sequenced material came from CD4+ T cells from PBMCs. All receptors come from a human donor with Susac syndrome.

J is TRBJ2-3 and V is TRBV12-5, with D maybe TRBD2 (5 bases). Germline V gene lookup returns CDR1 LGHNT and CDR2 FRNRAP. The V end was cut by 2 bases, the J end by 6 bases, with 12 bases between. The CDR3 is 14 residues long. The DNA for the CDR3 is TGTGCTAGTGGTTTGAGGACTCAGGCGGATACGCAGTATTTT. The encoded protein is CASGLRTQADTQYF.

The J gene is TRBJ2-3, the V gene TRBV5-1; TRBD2 is a possible D gene (6 bases). Germline loops: CDR1 SGHRS, CDR2 YFSETQ. V was clipped by 3 bases and J by 6 bases, with 14 bases between them. This CDR3 contains 14 residues. CDR3 in amino acids: CASSWGLSEDTQYF. CDR3 DNA: TGCGCCAGCAGCTGGGGACTTTCGGAGGATACGCAGTATTTT.

V is TRBV28 and J is TRBJ1-2; 7 bases line up with TRBD1. The germline gives CDR1 MDHEN, CDR2 SYDVKM. The CDR3 is made up of 14 amino acids. With 5 bases clipped from V and 7 bases from J, the junction kept 10 bases outside the gene matches. The CDR3 loop is CASSRTRQGGGYTF. For the CDR3, the DNA is TGTGCCAGCAGTCGTACCCGACAGGGTGGTGGCTACACCTTC.

The CDR3, as DNA: TGTGCCAGCAGTTTCCACAGGGGTACGAGTGGGGCCAACGTCCTGACTTTC. Its protein is CASSFHRGTSGANVLTF. The chain links TRBV27 to TRBJ2-6, with 7 bases identical to TRBD1. Unmatched junction bases numbered 8, after V lost 3 bases and J lost 3 bases. The CDR3 is 17 amino acids. The germline CDR1 and CDR2 sequences are MNHEY and SMNVEV (reference sequence).

This clonotype was counted once. The rearrangement uses TRBV5-4 and TRBJ1-6; unclear D gene. Trimming took off 3 bases at V and 7 bases at J, with 20 bases between the two ends. The CDR3 contains 17 residues. Germline lookup yields CDR1 SGHNT and CDR2 YYREEE (reference sequence). The CDR3 region has the DNA TGTGCCAGCAGCTACCTCCCGACAACCAGAGGGAATTCACCCCTCCACTTT. Protein product: CASSYLPTTRGNSPLHF.

The chain joins TRBV7-9 to TRBJ1-2; D possibly corresponds to TRBD1 (5 bases). Germline CDR1 reads SEHNR; CDR2 reads FQNEAQ (reference sequence). CDR3 length: 13 amino acids. Trimming cost V 0 bases and J 8 bases, with 10 bases left between them. The CDR3 region is CASSLAGLRGYTF. CDR3 DNA sequence: TGTGCCAGCAGCTTAGCGGGACTGAGAGGCTACACCTTC.

V gene TRBV7-9 combines with J gene TRBJ1-4, with D perhaps TRBD1 (5 bases). V lost 7 bases and J lost 2, with 8 bases in between. There are 13 residues in the CDR3. CDR1 is SEHNR, CDR2 FQNEAQ, per germline (reference sequence). In DNA form, the CDR3 reads TGTGCCAGCATGGGGCAGACTAATGAAAAACTGTTTTTT. This gives the protein CASMGQTNEKLFF.